The present T cell receptor (beta chain) was sequenced within a study of blood T cells in healthy people across ages. Notes on the study in general: TCR beta diversity correlated strongly with naive T cell percentage.

With a J-beta primer mix and a sample-barcoded 5' primer, a second PCR ran 7 to 11 cycles. A template-switch adaptor with 12 random nucleotides tagged each cDNA molecule. TCRdb recomputed calls from the 5' RACE reads with MiXCR, one row per CDR3 protein. The sample has about 940,000 distinct CDR3 sequences, about 48% seen once. Trimming cost V 11 bases and J 0 bases, with 19 bases left between them. CDR3 length: 16 amino acids. The germline CDR1 and CDR2 sequences are MDHEN and SYDVKM. As to this clonotype: Its antigen is unknown.

Investigators took roughly 10 milliliters of peripheral blood from every donor. No fewer than 5.5 micrograms of total RNA were isolated from every sample. Input material: blood. This clonotype was obtained from a young man in good health. This chain uses TRBV28 with TRBJ2-2; tentative D call: TRBD2 (5 bases). For the CDR3, the DNA is TGTGCCCGCACCGGGATAACCCTTGCGAACACCGGGGAGCTGTTTTTT. The encoded protein is CARTGITLANTGELFF. The full variable domain, rest sourced from reference TRBV28 and TRBJ2-2, is DVKVTQSSRYLVKRTGEKVFLECVQDMDHENMFWYRQDPGLGLRLIYFSYDVKMKEKGDIPEGYSVSREKKERFSLILESASTNQTSMYLCARTGITLANTGELFFGEGSRLTVL.